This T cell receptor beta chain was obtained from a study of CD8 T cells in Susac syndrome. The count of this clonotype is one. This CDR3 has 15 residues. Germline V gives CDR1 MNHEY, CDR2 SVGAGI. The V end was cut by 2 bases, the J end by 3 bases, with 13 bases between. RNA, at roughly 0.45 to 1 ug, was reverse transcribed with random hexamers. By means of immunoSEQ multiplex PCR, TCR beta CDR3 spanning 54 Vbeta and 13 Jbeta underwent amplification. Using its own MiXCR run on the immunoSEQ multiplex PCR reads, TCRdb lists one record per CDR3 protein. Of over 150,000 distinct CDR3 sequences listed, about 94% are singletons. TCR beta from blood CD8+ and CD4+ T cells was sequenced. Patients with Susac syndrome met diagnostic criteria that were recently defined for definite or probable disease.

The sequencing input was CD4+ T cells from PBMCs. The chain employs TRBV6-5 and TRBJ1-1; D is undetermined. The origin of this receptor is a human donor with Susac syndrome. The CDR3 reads CASSYDVSVDTEAFF. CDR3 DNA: TGTGCCAGCAGTTACGATGTTTCGGTGGACACTGAAGCTTTCTTT.